This T cell receptor beta chain was sequenced in a study of molecular identifiers for immune sequencing clone quantification. Trimming cost V 5 bases and J 3 bases, with 10 bases left between them. Germline V gives CDR1 LGHDT, CDR2 YNNKEL (reference sequence). This CDR3 spans 13 amino acids. The table lists this clonotype with many counts. Based on a CD8+CD4-CCR7+CD45RA+ profile, naive CD8 T cells were sorted. TCRdb used MiXCR to reprocess the PCR reads, holding one entry per CDR3 protein. The table records under 600,000 distinct CDR3 sequences, around 25% of them present only once. The sample taken for sequencing was naive CD8+ T cells from blood, with Jurkat cell RNA spiked in. Subset indicated: FACS-sorted CD8+CD4-CCR7+CD45RA+ naive T cells. This TCR came from a human donor in good health. Some libraries in this study had Jurkat cell RNA spiked in. The gene calls are TRBV3-1 and TRBJ1-1; D not certain. This chain's CDR3 is CASSLGPHTEAFF. The CDR3 DNA reads TGTGCCAGCAGCTTGGGCCCGCACACTGAAGCTTTCTTT.